The 12 T cell receptor beta chains reported below all come from one sample, sequenced in a study of blood T cell repertoires in COVID-19 (dated by TCRdb to about 2020). Receptor amplification or capture employed the immunoSEQ multiplex PCR assay. As stored in TCRdb, this immuneACCESS dataset retains in-frame rearrangements with V and J assigned. A fraction of the clones does not appear; measured against another copy, unresolved V genes explain less than half of the discrepancy, and the remainder lacks a known reason. The sample table records about 250,000 clones; approximately 86% of these occur just once. 1.5% to 2% of the sample rests with the top ten. Sequencing input: peripheral blood. The receptors come from an older woman who had recovered from COVID-19.

The chain has TRBV5-8 and TRBJ1-1; weak D call: TRBD1 (5 bases). Germline V gene lookup returns CDR1 SGHTS and CDR2 YDEGEE. This CDR3 comprises 14 residues. V was clipped by 5 bases and J by 0 bases, with 11 bases between them. The CDR3 nucleotides are TGTGCCAGCAGGGGGGGGGTGGTGAACACTGAAGCTTTCTTT. It translates to CASRGGVVNTEAFF.

The V and J genes are TRBV6-6 and TRBJ2-7; the match to TRBD1 covers 9 bases. The CDR3 contains 13 residues. V was pared by 7 bases and J by 1 base, with 2 bases of the junction left unmatched. Germline CDR1 is MNHNY and CDR2 is SVGAGI (reference sequence). CDR3 sequence reads: CASKTGGSYEQYF. CDR3 in DNA: TGTGCCAGCAAGACAGGGGGGTCCTACGAGCAGTACTTC.

The rearrangement joins TRBV5-1 to TRBJ2-1; the match to TRBD1 covers 9 bases. The trim removed 3 bases at V and 2 bases at J, leaving 3 bases unmatched. The CDR3 runs to 15 residues. Germline CDR1 reads SGHRS; CDR2 reads YFSETQ. The CDR3 DNA follows: TGCGCCAGCAGCTCGGGACAGGGTGCCTACAATGAGCAGTTCTTC. This translates into CASSSGQGAYNEQFF. The full variable domain, rest sourced from reference TRBV5-1 and TRBJ2-1, is KAGVTQTPRYLIKTRGQQVTLSCSPISGHRSVSWYQQTPGQGLQFLFEYFSETQRNKGNFPGRFSGRQFSNSRSEMNVSTLELGDSALYLCASSSGQGAYNEQFFGPGTRLTVL.

V is TRBV5-1 and J is TRBJ2-1; 12 positions agree with TRBD1. CDR3 length: 13 amino acids. After removal of 4 bases from V and 8 bases from J, the junction contained 1 base not matched to a gene. Germline V gene lookup returns CDR1 SGHRS and CDR2 YFSETQ. The CDR3 loop reads CASSGTGGYEQFF. CDR3 nucleotide sequence: TGCGCCAGCAGCGGGACAGGGGGCTATGAGCAGTTCTTC.

The chain combines TRBV6-5 with TRBJ1-5; a weak D match, TRBD1 (6 bases). CDR3 length: 13 residues. V lost 2 bases and J lost 12, with 14 bases in between. The germline V gene encodes CDR1 MNHEY and CDR2 SVGAGI. CDR3 in DNA: TGTGCCAGCAGTTACATCGGGGAGACAGGCCAGCATTTT. The encoded protein is CASSYIGETGQHF.

This sequence joins TRBV1 and TRBJ2-1; TRBD2 was called by the table and not checked on the DNA. TRBV1 is noted as a pseudogene. This CDR3 contains 17 residues. Here the CDR3 DNA reads TGCACCAGCAGCCTTAGCCCGGGACTAGTGTGTAGAAATGAGCAGTTCTTC. Translated: CTSSLSPGLVCRNEQFF.

The chain recombines TRBV11-3 with TRBJ2-3; a possible D gene is TRBD1 (6 bases). V was pared by 5 bases and J by 6 bases, with 15 bases between. The CDR3 consists of 14 residues. The germline V gene encodes CDR1 SGHNT and CDR2 YENEEA. This CDR3 reads CASSRGQDVDTQYF. CDR3 nucleotides: TGTGCCAGCAGCCGGGGACAAGATGTGGATACGCAGTATTTT.

This clone was detected a few times. This rearrangement joins TRBV19 to TRBJ1-5, with D possibly TRBD1 on 6 matching bases. This CDR3 is 15 amino acids long. Germline V gives CDR1 LNHDA, CDR2 SQIVND (reference sequence). The V and J ends lost 2 bases and 1 base respectively, with 9 bases between them. CDR3 sequence: CASSIIQGSNQPQHF. The CDR3 DNA follows: TGTGCCAGTAGTATAATTCAGGGGAGCAATCAGCCCCAGCATTTT.

The chain has TRBV21-1 and TRBJ2-1; whether TRBD1, the table's D call, matches the DNA was not checked. TRBV21-1 is noted as a pseudogene. The CDR3 totals 16 residues. The CDR3 DNA reads TGTGCCAGCAGCAGGCACCCGGGACAGGGGTCCGTTGAGCAGTTCTTC. The encoded protein is CASSRHPGQGSVEQFF.

The CDR3 DNA follows: TGTGCCAGACAGAAACCACACCAAGAGACCCAGTACTTC. This translates into CARQKPHQETQYF. V gene TRBV27 combines with J gene TRBJ2-5; D remains unclear. The germline gives CDR1 MNHEY, CDR2 SMNVEV (reference sequence). CDR3 length: 13 residues. V shed 9 bases and J shed 0 bases, with 11 bases lying between them.

The genes are TRBV7-9 and TRBJ2-3; 7 bases align to TRBD2. From germline, CDR1 is SEHNR and CDR2 FQNEAQ (reference sequence). Trimming at V came to 5 bases and at J to 6 bases, leaving 14 bases not matched to a gene. The CDR3 spans 16 residues. CDR3 amino acids: CASSHRRGGVPDTQYF. The DNA of the CDR3 is TGTGCCAGCAGCCATCGGAGGGGAGGGGTGCCGGATACGCAGTATTTT.

The V call is TRBV4-2, the J call TRBJ2-5; 16 bases fit TRBD2. The CDR3 sequence is 19 residues long. The junction had 9 bases not matched to a gene; V was cut back by 0 bases and J by 5 bases. Looked up from germline, CDR1 is LGHNA and CDR2 is YNFKEQ. Here the CDR3 DNA reads TGTGCCAGCAGCCAAGAGAGAGGGACTAGCGGGGGGGCCTGGGAGACCCAGTACTTC. It encodes CASSQERGTSGGAWETQYF.